This TCR beta chain is drawn from a study of cytomegalovirus exposure and HLA in healthy donors. Study in general: For the 300 to 450 genotyped donors, more than 65% fell within the Caucasian-associated ancestry cluster.

This PCR relied on a set of 60 Vbeta primers and 13 Jbeta primers. Sequenced by immunoSEQ multiplex PCR; TCRdb stores in-frame clones only, minus some. The repertoire holds 100,000 to 150,000 clones, with 80% to 90% as singletons. This CDR3 is built from 11 residues. Germline V gene sequence: CDR1 SNHLY, CDR2 FYNNEI. The V end was cut by 3 bases, the J end by 8 bases, with 5 bases between. In the case of this clone: This sample also contains other DNA sequences that code for the same CDR3.

Sequenced: PBMCs. The chain combines TRBV2 with TRBJ2-1; D is ambiguous. This sequence was found in a woman aged 40 to 50 in good health and CMV-seropositive. The CDR3 loop reads CASSERYEQFF. CDR3 in DNA: TGTGCCAGCAGTGAGAGGTATGAGCAGTTCTTC.